This T cell receptor (beta chain) was captured in a study of shared clonotypes between healthy human individuals. The CDR3 runs to 14 residues. V dropped 3 bases and J dropped 7 bases, with 15 bases sitting between them. CDR1 is SGHTA and CDR2 is FQGTGA in the germline V gene. On this clone itself: Its antigen remains unidentified.

Study observations and caveats: Clonotype sharing among donors was expected to depend on sequencing depth.

Deep level was the assay's run setting. Clones were sequenced by immunoSEQ multiplex PCR, and TCRdb holds only the in-frame ones, with some missing. This sample yields roughly 500,000 clones, of which approximately 81% are seen a single time; about an eighth belongs to the top ten. The TCR comes from a woman aged 40 to 50 in good health. Some clones in this sample may be carry-over from other donors' samples. The material sequenced was PBMCs. V and J are TRBV7-3 and TRBJ1-1; maybe TRBD1 (6 bases). CDR3 sequence: CASSFTGRMGEAFF. In DNA, the CDR3 is TGTGCCAGCAGCTTCACAGGGAGGATGGGTGAAGCTTTCTTT.